This passage covers 28 T cell receptor beta chains from one sample sequenced in a study of shared clonotypes between healthy human individuals. Assay used: immunoSEQ multiplex PCR; TCRdb lists only in-frame clones, some missing. The table has fewer than 650,000 clones, 70% to 80% seen once. The source material was PBMCs. Receptor source: a woman in her thirties or forties in good health. Some clones in this sample may be carry-over from other donors' samples.

About this clone itself: Other DNA sequences in this specimen translate into the identical CDR3. The J gene is TRBJ2-7, the V gene TRBV27; 8 nucleotides match TRBD1. With V trimmed by 4 bases and J by 4 bases, 6 bases remained unmatched. Germline V lookup: CDR1 MNHEY, CDR2 SMNVEV (reference sequence). This CDR3 is built from 14 residues. CDR3 sequence reads: CASSSGTGRYEQYF. For the CDR3, the DNA is TGTGCCAGCAGTTCGGGGACAGGAAGATACGAGCAGTACTTC.

The chain is built from TRBV18 and TRBJ2-2; 7 bases align to TRBD1. CDR3 size: 15 residues. Germline CDR1 reads KGHSH; CDR2 reads LQKENI. V lost 5 bases to trimming and J lost 2 bases; unmatched junction nucleotides: 5. The CDR3 DNA sequence: TGTGCCAGCTCAGAGACAGGGCCAAACACCGGGGAGCTGTTTTTT. Protein: CASSETGPNTGELFF.

The V call is TRBV18, the J call TRBJ2-7, with D unresolved. V lost 0 bases, J lost 3 bases, and 9 bases lay in between. CDR1 is KGHSH, CDR2 LQKENI, per germline. The CDR3 is made up of 14 amino acids. Written as DNA, the CDR3 is TGTGCCAGCTCACCACCAGGCACCCGCTACGAGCAGTACTTC. Protein: CASSPPGTRYEQYF.

The chain uses TRBV7-2 and TRBJ2-1; D is undetermined. V lost 5 bases and J lost 9, with 11 bases in between. The CDR3 contains 12 residues. Germline assignment: CDR1 SGHTA and CDR2 FQGNSA. CDR3 DNA: TGTGCCAGCAGCCCCCGTCTAGGTGAGCAGTTCTTC. Its translation is CASSPRLGEQFF.

A remark on this clone: This likely reflects a read error, since a far larger clone is one base away. No DNA is shown, since the ends of the CDR3 on it are uncertain; the CDR3 is the one TCRdb lists. V usage is TRBV25-1 and J usage is TRBJ1-4; the DNA was not compared with TRBD1, the D call given in the table. Germline CDR1 reads MGHDK; CDR2 reads SYGVNS. The length of the CDR3 is 14 amino acids, counting both ends. The CDR3: CASSVGTGNEKLLF.

The V call is TRBV7-9, the J call TRBJ1-2; D is perhaps TRBD1 (5 bases). The germline V gene encodes CDR1 SEHNR and CDR2 FQNEAQ (reference sequence). The CDR3 spans 19 residues. Between the trimmed V and J ends, which lost 3 bases and 0 bases, there was a span of 23 bases. The CDR3 DNA sequence: TGTGCCAGCAGCTTCCCCCAACCGGGACCAAGGGAGGCTAACTATGGCTACACCTTC. Translated, it gives CASSFPQPGPREANYGYTF.

This clone was found once. The chain carries TRBV4-2 and TRBJ1-2, with D maybe TRBD1 (5 bases). CDR1 is LGHNA and CDR2 is YNFKEQ in the germline V gene. The CDR3 totals 15 residues. Between the trimmed V and J ends, which lost 4 bases and 3 bases, there was a span of 15 bases. The CDR3: CASSPSFRVDYGYTF. The CDR3 DNA reads TGTGCCAGCAGCCCGTCCTTCAGGGTGGACTATGGCTACACCTTC.

This clone was recorded many times. V gene TRBV13 combines with J gene TRBJ2-7, with D perhaps TRBD1 (7 bases). The CDR3 has 15 residues. Germline-derived CDR1 and CDR2 are PRHDT and FYEKMQ (reference sequence). V was trimmed by 0 bases and J by 7 bases, leaving 16 bases between them. Written as DNA, the CDR3 is TGTGCCAGCAGCTTAGGCCGTGGAGGGGGCGAGGAGCAGTACTTC. This sequence encodes CASSLGRGGGEEQYF.

The genes are TRBV15 and TRBJ2-7; TRBD1 is a possible D gene (6 bases). This CDR3 is 17 amino acids long. The germline gives CDR1 LNHNV, CDR2 YYDKDF (reference sequence). V was clipped by 0 bases and J by 1 base, with 16 bases between them. CDR3 loop: CATSRDPGHGGSYEQYF. The CDR3 region has the DNA TGTGCCACCAGCAGAGATCCGGGACACGGTGGTTCCTACGAGCAGTACTTC.

The chain couples TRBV29-1 to TRBJ1-1; D is unresolved. Per the germline V gene, CDR1 is SQVTM and CDR2 is ANQGSEA. The CDR3 consists of 14 residues. Trimming took off 0 bases at V and 1 base at J, with 9 bases between the two ends. The DNA for the CDR3 is TGCAGCGTTGAAGATGCCCAAAGGAACACTGAAGCTTTCTTT. It codes for CSVEDAQRNTEAFF. The variable domain in full, completed from reference TRBV29-1 and TRBJ1-1, reads SAVISQKPSRDICQRGTSLTIQCQVDSQVTMMFWYRQQPGQSLTLIATANQGSEATYESGFVIDKFPISRPNLTFSTLTVSNMSPEDSSIYLCSVEDAQRNTEAFFGQGTRLTVV.

This clone was observed once. V gene TRBV4-1 combines with J gene TRBJ2-7, with D perhaps matching TRBD2 (6 bases). Trimming shortened V by 1 base and J by 4 bases, and 14 bases separated the two germline ends. The germline gives CDR1 MGHRA, CDR2 YSYEKL. This CDR3 is built from 15 residues. The CDR3 sequence: CASSQGLVPPYEQYF. CDR3 DNA: TGCGCCAGCAGCCAAGGACTAGTCCCACCGTACGAGCAGTACTTC.

This clone turned up a few times. The V and J genes are TRBV5-1 and TRBJ2-1; 8 bases are shared with TRBD1. V lost 7 bases and J lost 3; bases outside the gene matches: 9. The CDR3 has 15 amino acids. Germline V gene data show CDR1 as SGHRS and CDR2 as YFSETQ. CDR3 sequence (DNA): TGCGCCAGCTTACCCGGGACAGGAGACTACAATGAGCAGTTCTTC. Encoded protein: CASLPGTGDYNEQFF.

V usage is TRBV5-5 and J usage is TRBJ2-7; D is undetermined. Trimming cost V 2 bases and J 4 bases, with 4 bases left between them. Germline-derived CDR1 and CDR2 are SGHKS and YYEKEE (reference sequence). The CDR3 contains 11 residues. CDR3 residues: CASSFQYEQYF. The CDR3 DNA follows: TGTGCCAGCAGCTTCCAATACGAGCAGTACTTC.

This chain links TRBV11-2 with TRBJ2-7; the D is unclear. There are 12 residues in the CDR3. The germline gives CDR1 SGHAT, CDR2 FQNNGV. Trimming cost V 2 bases and J 3 bases, with 5 bases left between them. CDR3 sequence: CASSLSSYEQYF. For the CDR3, the DNA is TGTGCCAGCAGCTTAAGTAGCTACGAGCAGTACTTC.

The V gene is TRBV10-3, the J gene TRBJ1-2; D gene unclear. CDR3 length: 12 amino acids. In germline, CDR1 is ENHRY, CDR2 SYGVKD. Trimming removed 4 bases at V and 3 bases at J, with 6 bases between. CDR3 coding DNA: TGTGCCATCAGTGTCCAGGACTATGGCTACACCTTC. Residues: CAISVQDYGYTF.

On this clone: At one end the junction does not follow the germline gene, possibly because of a read error. The chain couples TRBV7-8 to TRBJ1-2; no clear D gene. This CDR3 region has 15 residues. CDR1 is SGHVS, CDR2 FQNEAQ, per germline. The CDR3 coding sequence is TGTGCCAGCAGCTTAGGTCCGGGCTTTAACTATGGCTCCACCTTC. Amino acid sequence: CASSLGPGFNYGSTF.

This clone appeared once. V is TRBV28 and J is TRBJ1-1; D is possibly TRBD1 (5 bases). V was shortened by 2 bases and J by 0 bases, with 10 bases between the two germline ends. The CDR3 runs 15 residues. CDR1 is MDHEN, CDR2 SYDVKM, per germline. DNA of the CDR3: TGTGCCAGCAGTTTAGTCGTAGGGGTGAACACTGAAGCTTTCTTT. As protein: CASSLVVGVNTEAFF.

The chain is built from TRBV30 and TRBJ1-1, with D hard to call. Germline values: CDR1 GTSNPN, CDR2 SVGIG (reference sequence). The CDR3 is 13 residues long. Between the trimmed V and J ends, which lost 2 bases and 4 bases, there was a span of 11 bases. The DNA for the CDR3 is TGTGCCTGGAGTCTCGGGGAAGGCACTGAAGCTTTCTTT. Protein: CAWSLGEGTEAFF.

The J gene is TRBJ2-3, the V gene TRBV2; D is undetermined. The length of the CDR3 is 12 residues. Germline CDR1 is SNHLY and CDR2 is FYNNEI. The V gene lost 6 bases and the J gene lost 4 bases, with 8 bases spanning the gap. The CDR3 bases are TGTGCCAGCAGGTATGAGGCAGATACGCAGTATTTT. It encodes CASRYEADTQYF.

V and J are TRBV6-6 and TRBJ2-7; TRBD2 might be the D (6 bases). The CDR3 runs to 14 residues. Germline V gene lookup returns CDR1 MNHNY and CDR2 SVGAGI (reference sequence). V shed 4 bases and J shed 6 bases, with 16 bases lying between them. For the CDR3, the DNA is TGTGCCAGCAGTTCCGATCGGGAGTTCGGCGAGCAGTACTTC. Its protein is CASSSDREFGEQYF.

The rearrangement links TRBV6-1 to TRBJ2-4; D possibly uses TRBD1 or TRBD2 (6 bases each). V was cut by 6 bases and J by 0 bases, with 9 bases left in between. Germline V gene data show CDR1 as MNHNS and CDR2 as SASEGT. This CDR3 contains 14 residues. For the CDR3, the DNA is TGTGCCAGCAGGGAGGGGGTAGCCAAAAACATTCAGTACTTC. This gives the protein CASREGVAKNIQYF.

The chain has TRBV5-1 and TRBJ2-3; 10 bases align to TRBD2. Trimming at V came to 4 bases and at J to 5 bases, leaving 7 bases not matched to a gene. Per germline, CDR1 SGHRS and CDR2 YFSETQ. The CDR3 is 15 amino acids. DNA of the CDR3: TGCGCCAGCAGCATTAGCGGGAGGAGCGGAGATACGCAGTATTTT. It codes for CASSISGRSGDTQYF. The full variable domain, with the rest looked up from reference TRBV5-1 and TRBJ2-3, is KAGVTQTPRYLIKTRGQQVTLSCSPISGHRSVSWYQQTPGQGLQFLFEYFSETQRNKGNFPGRFSGRQFSNSRSEMNVSTLELGDSALYLCASSISGRSGDTQYFGPGTRLTVL.

This clone appeared a single time. The germline gene is not matched at one end of the junction; a read error may be the cause. The chain has TRBV30 and TRBJ2-3; D ambiguous. Germline V gene sequence: CDR1 GTSNPN, CDR2 SVGIG (reference sequence). This CDR3 is 12 amino acids long. Here the CDR3 reads CAWGIGPVGSSF. The CDR3 bases are TGTGCCTGGGGTATAGGACCAGTAGGTTCTTCTTTT.

The chain combines TRBV28 with TRBJ1-6, with 9 bases that match TRBD1. V trimming: 2 bases; J trimming: 9 bases; junction bases outside the gene matches: 8. This CDR3 has 16 amino acids. CDR1 and CDR2 from the germline V gene are MDHEN and SYDVKM. CDR3 nucleotides: TGTGCCAGCAGTTTAGGCCCCGGGACAGGGATTTCACCCCTCCACTTT. This sequence encodes CASSLGPGTGISPLHF.

The rearrangement joins TRBV20-1 to TRBJ2-7; 7 positions agree with TRBD1. V lost 4 bases, J lost 9 bases, and 6 bases stayed unmatched. The CDR3 loop spans 11 amino acids. Germline V gives CDR1 DFQATT, CDR2 SNEGSKA (reference sequence). The CDR3 loop reads CSANRDSRQYF. CDR3 nucleotides: TGCAGTGCTAACCGGGACAGTCGGCAGTACTTC.

The rearrangement links TRBV28 to TRBJ2-7; D is tentatively TRBD1 or TRBD2 (6 bases each). The V gene lost 5 bases and the J gene lost 1 base, with 15 bases spanning the gap. CDR3 length equals 15 residues. The germline V gene encodes CDR1 MDHEN and CDR2 SYDVKM. Written as DNA, the CDR3 is TGTGCCAGCAGTCCTAGGGGGGAGGCGTCCTACGAGCAGTACTTC. Protein: CASSPRGEASYEQYF.

Regarding this clone: Other DNA sequences in the same sample also yield this CDR3. The chain carries TRBV14 and TRBJ2-7; TRBD2 matches 8 bases. V was clipped by 4 bases and J by 6 bases; unmatched bases: 2. Germline assignment: CDR1 SGHDN and CDR2 FVKESK. This CDR3 has 12 amino acids. The CDR3 spells CASSPTSAEQYF. The CDR3 region has the DNA TGTGCCAGCAGCCCGACTAGCGCCGAGCAGTACTTC. The whole variable domain, filled in from reference TRBV14 and TRBJ2-7, reads EAGVTQFPSHSVIEKGQTVTLRCDPISGHDNLYWYRRVMGKEIKFLLHFVKESKQDESGMPNNRFLAERTGGTYSTLKVQPAELEDSGVYFCASSPTSAEQYFGPGTRLTVT.

In its sample, this clone was seen a few times. J is TRBJ2-7 and V is TRBV28; a weak D match, TRBD2 (6 bases). With 2 bases removed from V and 0 bases from J, the gap between germline ends came to 14 bases. CDR3 length equals 16 residues. Germline CDR1 is MDHEN and CDR2 is SYDVKM. Here the CDR3 DNA reads TGTGCCAGCAGTTTAACGAGTCGCGGGGACTCCTACGAGCAGTACTTC. Protein sequence: CASSLTSRGDSYEQYF. The whole variable domain, remainder taken from reference TRBV28 and TRBJ2-7, is DVKVTQSSRYLVKRTGEKVFLECVQDMDHENMFWYRQDPGLGLRLIYFSYDVKMKEKGDIPEGYSVSREKKERFSLILESASTNQTSMYLCASSLTSRGDSYEQYFGPGTRLTVT.